This T cell receptor (beta chain) appears in the sequencing data of a study of T-cell reconstitution after alpha-beta-depleted transplantation in children. The TCRbeta library incorporated unique molecular identifiers. TCRdb re-called the PCR reads through MiXCR, storing one row per CDR3 protein. This table holds 250,000 or so distinct CDR3 sequences, more than 20% found once. About this clonotype itself: As yet, its antigen is unknown.

Findings and limits, study-wide: It was newly produced T cells that mostly accounted for T-cell counts and diversity one year after transplant. TCRbeta diversity was high at day 60 in some patients (a result of surviving recipient T cells and thymic progenitors).

Germline values: CDR1 SGHVS, CDR2 FNYEAQ. This CDR3 is 18 amino acids long. V lost 5 bases, J lost 3 bases, and 15 bases stayed unmatched. The chain combines TRBV7-6 with TRBJ2-1, with 8 bases that match TRBD1. The TCR originated in a female patient younger than 10 who had a stem cell transplant for congenital amegakaryocytic thrombocytopenia, so the T cells may come from the graft donor. Sample: PBMCs, mostly from graft donor cells, taken 360 days after TCRalphabeta/CD19-depleted stem cell transplant. CDR3 sequence reads: CASSISPRGQAHYNEQFF. The CDR3 DNA reads as TGTGCCAGCAGCATATCCCCGAGGGGACAGGCCCACTACAATGAGCAGTTCTTC.